Listed below are T cell receptor beta chains from one sample, sequenced in a study of regulatory T cells in long-lasting Graves disease. TCRdb reprocessed the multiplex PCR reads with MiXCR, giving one entry per CDR3 protein. The table lists about 300,000 distinct CDR3 sequences, 22% of them singletons. The sequences come from peripheral blood mononuclear cells (PBMCs), collected when the disease was refractory, from a patient treated with antithyroid drugs. The source of these receptors is a female donor with Graves disease. The CDR3 runs from the conserved cysteine through the conserved F or W. A D gene is named only where the DNA matches it firmly. The listing skips clone size in some rows; elsewhere it reads once, few, many or a size class.

J,D,size,V,CDR3,DNA
TRBJ2-2,NA,NA,TRBV9,CASSGVDGLSGELFF,TGTGCCAGCAGCGGAGTCGACGGTTTGTCCGGGGAGCTGTTTTTT
TRBJ1-1,NA,few,TRBV6-1,CASTKRGPAEAFF,TGTGCCAGCACGAAACGAGGTCCAGCTGAAGCTTTCTTT
TRBJ1-6,NA,few,TRBV4-3,CASSQGLRDSPLHF,TGCGCCAGCAGCCAGGGCCTACGCGATTCACCCCTCCACTTT
TRBJ2-2,TRBD2,NA,TRBV20-1,CSATRPSTSGRAITGELFF,TGCAGTGCTACCCGCCCGTCGACTAGCGGGAGGGCCATCACCGGGGAGCTGTTTTTT
TRBJ2-3,TRBD2,NA,TRBV20-1,CSANLAGIGDTQYF,TGCAGTGCTAATTTAGCGGGAATTGGAGATACGCAGTATTTT
TRBJ1-2,TRBD1,few,TRBV6-2/TRBV6-3,CASSYWDRDLEGYTF,TGTGCCAGCAGTTACTGGGACAGGGACTTAGAGGGCTACACCTTC
TRBJ2-5,TRBD2,NA,TRBV7-9,CASTFGGIQETQYF,TGTGCCAGCACCTTCGGGGGGATCCAAGAGACCCAGTACTTC
TRBJ1-1,NA,many,TRBV12-3/TRBV12-4,CASSFPGTEAFF,TGTGCCAGCAGTTTTCCGGGAACTGAAGCTTTCTTT
TRBJ1-3,NA,NA,TRBV5-1,CASSIDRNTIYF,TGCGCCAGCAGCATCGACAGAAACACCATATATTTT
TRBJ2-3,NA,few,TRBV7-3,CASSLTVETDTQYF,TGTGCCAGCAGCCTAACAGTAGAGACAGATACGCAGTATTTT
TRBJ2-5,NA,many,TRBV11-2,CASSLDRALRRETQYF,TGTGCCAGCAGCTTAGACAGGGCTCTACGGAGAGAGACCCAGTACTTC
TRBJ2-7,NA,NA,TRBV29-1,CSVETGYEQYF,TGCAGCGTTGAAACGGGCTACGAGCAGTACTTC
TRBJ2-5,NA,many,TRBV7-8,CASSVQRNQETQYF,TGTGCCAGCAGCGTACAGCGAAACCAAGAGACCCAGTACTTC
TRBJ2-1,NA,NA,TRBV4-3,CASSQDVRGAAWNEQFF,TGCGCCAGCAGCCAAGATGTAAGGGGGGCCGCTTGGAATGAGCAGTTCTTC
TRBJ2-7,NA,few,TRBV30,CAWSPASYEQYF,TGTGCCTGGAGTCCCGCCTCCTACGAGCAGTACTTC
TRBJ2-1,NA,NA,TRBV12-3/TRBV12-4,CASSSQRETESFEQFF,TGTGCCAGCAGTTCACAGAGAGAGACAGAGAGCTTTGAGCAGTTCTTC
TRBJ2-3,TRBD1,NA,TRBV20-1,CSADRGLRADTQYF,TGCAGTGCCGACAGGGGGCTTCGCGCAGATACGCAGTATTTT
TRBJ1-2,TRBD1,many,TRBV28,CASSAGTGDYGYTF,TGTGCCAGCAGTGCCGGGACAGGGGACTATGGCTACACCTTC
TRBJ2-2,TRBD2,once,TRBV4-3,CASSQLAGALTGELFF,TGCGCCAGCAGCCAACTAGCGGGAGCTCTCACCGGGGAGCTGTTTTTT
TRBJ2-1,NA,NA,TRBV11-2,CASSPHSNDATVYNEQFF,TGTGCCAGCAGCCCCCACAGCAACGACGCGACCGTTTACAATGAGCAGTTCTTC
TRBJ1-3,NA,NA,TRBV10-3,CAIRPDGSSGNTIYF,TGTGCCATCAGGCCGGACGGCTCCTCTGGAAACACCATATATTTT
TRBJ1-6,NA,NA,TRBV19,CASSTGARSNSPLHF,TGTGCCAGTAGTACCGGGGCCCGAAGTAATTCACCCCTCCACTTT
TRBJ1-1,TRBD1,many,TRBV2,CATLGQTNTEAFF,TGTGCCACGCTGGGACAGACGAACACTGAAGCTTTCTTT
TRBJ2-5,TRBD2,many,TRBV12-3/TRBV12-4,CASSRTLATILGETQYF,TGTGCCAGCAGCCGAACACTAGCGACCATCCTCGGAGAGACCCAGTACTTC
TRBJ2-7,NA,few,TRBV3-1,CASSQGAVPAYEQYF,TGTGCCAGCAGCCAAGGGGCGGTACCAGCATACGAGCAGTACTTC
TRBJ2-7,NA,many,TRBV28,CASSQVGKGGQYF,TGTGCCAGCAGCCAGGTCGGAAAAGGGGGGCAGTACTTC
TRBJ1-1,NA,few,TRBV30,CAWSILSFRTEAFF,TGTGCCTGGAGTATACTTAGCTTCCGCACTGAAGCTTTCTTT
TRBJ1-2,NA,NA,TRBV11-2,CASSRQPNYGYTF,TGTGCCAGCAGCCGACAGCCTAACTATGGCTACACCTTC
TRBJ1-5,TRBD1,NA,TRBV20-1,CSAGDREESNRPQHF,TGCAGTGCTGGAGACAGGGAAGAGAGCAATCGGCCCCAGCATTTT
TRBJ1-5,TRBD1,NA,TRBV10-3,CAISDEGAQPQHF,TGTGCCATCAGTGATGAGGGGGCCCAGCCCCAGCATTTT
TRBJ2-7,TRBD1,NA,TRBV7-2,CASSFPDRVVRDEQYF,TGTGCCAGCAGCTTCCCGGACAGGGTGGTCCGCGACGAGCAGTACTTC
TRBJ2-3,TRBD2,few,TRBV27,CASSLRLAGSTDTQYF,TGTGCCAGCAGCTTAAGGCTAGCGGGAAGCACAGATACGCAGTATTTT
TRBJ2-5,NA,many,TRBV27,CASSLEGLPFETQYF,TGTGCCAGCAGTTTAGAGGGACTGCCCTTTGAGACCCAGTACTTC
TRBJ2-1,TRBD2,few,TRBV20-1,CSALRTSGSNEQFF,TGCAGTGCTCTTCGGACTAGCGGGTCTAATGAGCAGTTCTTC
TRBJ1-1,NA,many,TRBV28,CASSFSGAGSAEAFF,TGTGCCAGCAGTTTTTCGGGGGCGGGAAGCGCTGAAGCTTTCTTT
TRBJ1-6,NA,NA,TRBV7-2,CASSLEVRGTSPLHF,TGTGCCAGCAGCTTAGAGGTTAGGGGAACTTCACCCCTCCACTTT
TRBJ2-3,NA,NA,TRBV20-1,CRVRGADTQYF,TGCAGAGTCCGAGGGGCAGATACGCAGTATTTT
TRBJ1-5,NA,many,TRBV5-1,CASSKEPREHASNQPQHF,TGCGCCAGCAGCAAGGAGCCCCGGGAGCACGCTAGCAATCAGCCCCAGCATTTT
TRBJ2-7,TRBD2,once,TRBV7-2,CASSPWGFGRAYEQYF,TGTGCCAGCAGCCCCTGGGGCTTCGGGAGGGCCTACGAGCAGTACTTC
TRBJ1-2,NA,many,TRBV30,CAWSAASNYGYTF,TGTGCCTGGAGTGCGGCGTCTAACTATGGCTACACCTTC
TRBJ1-2,NA,NA,TRBV10-3,CAISPTRNYGYTF,TGTGCCATCAGTCCGACAAGAAACTATGGCTACACCTTC
TRBJ1-5,NA,NA,TRBV7-2,CASSLRANQPQHF,TGTGCCAGCAGCTTAAGGGCCAATCAGCCCCAGCATTTT
TRBJ1-1,NA,many,TRBV20-1,CSASNRQARAEAFF,TGCAGTGCTAGTAATCGGCAGGCGAGAGCTGAAGCTTTCTTT
TRBJ2-1,TRBD2,few,TRBV3-1,CASSGSRAGGPGNEQFF,TGTGCCAGCAGCGGATCTAGAGCGGGAGGGCCGGGTAATGAGCAGTTCTTC
TRBJ2-7,NA,few,TRBV18,CASSPYGNSYEQYF,TGTGCCAGCTCACCTTACGGGAACTCCTACGAGCAGTACTTC
TRBJ2-7,NA,NA,TRBV6-1,CASSELDGENYEQYF,TGTGCCAGCAGTGAGTTGGACGGGGAAAACTACGAGCAGTACTTC
TRBJ1-2,TRBD1,NA,TRBV5-6,CASSSDRGYLSVYGYTF,TGTGCCAGCAGCTCGGACAGGGGTTATCTCTCCGTCTATGGCTACACCTTC
TRBJ1-4,NA,many,TRBV15,CATSRGGSAEKLFF,TGTGCCACCAGCAGAGGAGGGAGCGCGGAAAAACTGTTTTTT
TRBJ2-7,NA,NA,TRBV10-2,CASSEDPTGPYEQYF,TGCGCCAGCAGTGAGGATCCGACAGGACCCTACGAGCAGTACTTC
TRBJ2-7,TRBD2,few,TRBV20-1,CSARWTSGTYEQYF,TGCAGTGCGAGATGGACTAGCGGAACCTACGAGCAGTACTTC
TRBJ1-2,TRBD1,NA,TRBV29-1,CSVYGQGDYGYTF,TGCAGCGTTTACGGACAGGGTGACTATGGCTACACCTTC